This TCR beta chain derives from a study of blood T cell repertoires in COVID-19. For the study at large: Acute and convalescent COVID-19 samples came from the United States, Italy and Spain.

TCRdb keeps only in-frame clones here, not all; method: immunoSEQ multiplex PCR. In the table there are 120,000 to 150,000 clones, about nine tenths of which are singletons. Germline CDR1 and CDR2: SGHNT and YYREEE (reference sequence). V was cut by 4 bases and J by 1 base, with 14 bases left in between. The CDR3 length is 15 residues. This clone occurred once. The chain combines TRBV5-4 with TRBJ1-1; no definite D call. This clonotype originated in a human donor in a cohort sampled during active COVID-19. The sample consisted of peripheral blood. The CDR3 DNA reads as TGTGCCAGCAGCCCAAACGCACAGAGGAACACTGAAGCTTTCTTT. Translation: CASSPNAQRNTEAFF.